This entry is about one T cell receptor (beta chain). What it recognizes is unknown. These data are taken from a study of graft-versus-host responses after intestinal transplantation. TCRdb's table, derived via immunoSEQ multiplex PCR, lists solely in-frame clones and lacks some. The profile covers roughly 75,000 clones, with 91% appearing a single time and roughly 0.1% taken by the ten largest. Study-level findings and limits: GvH clones were identified in recipient marrow, with some first appearing in ileum or blood. Circulating GvH clone levels at their peak were associated with HvG declines (early post-transplant).

This clonotype originated in a human donor who received an intestinal transplant. The material was unstimulated CD4+ T cells sorted from spleen or lymph node cells, obtained before intestinal transplant.

Here the CDR3 DNA reads TGTGCCAGCAGCTTAAAAGGACAGGGCACTGAAGCTTTCTTT. Its translation: CASSLKGQGTEAFF. This chain uses TRBV7-2 with TRBJ1-1, with 8 bases fitting TRBD1. V trimming: 2 bases; J trimming: 4 bases; junction bases outside the gene matches: 3. CDR1 is SGHTA, CDR2 FQGNSA, per germline. The CDR3 has 14 amino acids. The entire variable domain, with the rest obtained from reference TRBV7-2 and TRBJ1-1, is as follows: GAGVSQSPSNKVTEKGKDVELRCDPISGHTALYWYRQSLGQGLEFLIYFQGNSAPDKSGLPSDRFSAERTGGSVSTLTIQRTQQEDSAVYLCASSLKGQGTEAFFGQGTRLTVV.